The 23 T cell receptor beta chains listed next were all sequenced from one sample in a study of cytomegalovirus exposure and HLA in healthy donors. The method was immunoSEQ multiplex PCR; TCRdb's version includes in-frame clones alone and lacks a portion of them. The profile covers about 130,000 clones, with about 90% appearing a single time and under 8% taken by the ten largest. The sequencing input was PBMCs. Receptors were obtained from a woman aged 25 to 39 in good health and CMV-seropositive.

The genes are TRBV6-6 and TRBJ2-7, with 7 bases aligning to TRBD1. The CDR3 has 15 residues. V gave up 9 bases and J gave up 3 bases; unmatched junction bases: 14. Germline CDR1 reads MNHNY; CDR2 reads SVGAGI (reference sequence). CDR3 sequence (DNA): TGTGCCAGTGCCTCCGACAGGGACAGTCTCTACGAGCAGTACTTC. Translating it yields CASASDRDSLYEQYF.

This chain joins TRBV27 and TRBJ1-5; TRBD1 matches 7 bases. Losses at the gene ends were 6 bases for V and 4 bases for J; bases not matched to a gene: 15. Germline CDR1 MNHEY, CDR2 SMNVEV (reference sequence). The CDR3 is 17 residues long. CDR3 nucleotide sequence: TGTGCCAGCAGAACCTCTCCTCCGGCAGGGGGAAATCAGCCCCAGCATTTT. Translation gives CASRTSPPAGGNQPQHF.

This clone was detected a few times. This chain links TRBV5-6 with TRBJ2-7, with D hard to call. Germline V gives CDR1 SGHDT, CDR2 YYEEEE. V was trimmed by 7 bases and J by 0 bases, leaving 8 bases between them. The CDR3 runs 12 residues. The CDR3 reads CASGRTSYEQYF. The CDR3 DNA reads TGTGCCAGCGGCCGCACCTCCTACGAGCAGTACTTC.

The chain joins TRBV6-1 to TRBJ1-6, with a possible D match to TRBD1 (6 bases). V gave up 5 bases and J gave up 9 bases, with 17 bases separating them. The CDR3 totals 15 residues. Per germline, CDR1 MNHNS and CDR2 SASEGT. CDR3 amino acids: CASSFGGQGGSPLHF. The CDR3 DNA follows: TGTGCCAGCAGTTTTGGGGGACAAGGGGGTTCACCCCTCCACTTT.

The chain couples TRBV5-1 to TRBJ1-2, with D maybe TRBD1 (5 bases). Looked up from germline, CDR1 is SGHRS and CDR2 is YFSETQ. CDR3 length equals 13 residues. Between the trimmed V and J ends, which lost 4 bases and 3 bases, there was a span of 10 bases. CDR3 protein: CASSAGGDYGYTF. CDR3 DNA sequence: TGCGCCAGCAGCGCGGGGGGTGACTATGGCTACACCTTC.

Comments on this clone: The identical CDR3 is also encoded by other nucleotide sequences in the sample. The chain carries TRBV5-1 and TRBJ2-2; 8 bases are shared with TRBD1. V dropped 0 bases and J dropped 0; count of bases not matched to a gene: 4. This CDR3 is built from 17 residues. Germline CDR1 reads SGHRS; CDR2 reads YFSETQ. The CDR3: CASSLGDRRTNTGELFF. The CDR3 bases are TGCGCCAGCAGCTTGGGGGACAGGCGTACGAACACCGGGGAGCTGTTTTTT.

The chain couples TRBV2 to TRBJ2-1; 14 nucleotides line up with TRBD2. Germline V gene data show CDR1 as SNHLY and CDR2 as FYNNEI. V lost 6 bases, J lost 5 bases, and 3 bases stayed unmatched. The CDR3 is 15 residues long. CDR3 protein: CASSLGLAGDNEQFF. In DNA, the CDR3 is TGTGCCAGCAGCCTGGGACTAGCGGGAGACAATGAGCAGTTCTTC.

The chain couples TRBV4-1 to TRBJ2-1; D is unclear. The CDR3 loop spans 16 amino acids. The germline V gene encodes CDR1 MGHRA and CDR2 YSYEKL. V lost 3 bases, J lost 2 bases, and 14 bases lay in between. CDR3 loop: CASSQPTSPTYNEQFF. As DNA, the CDR3 is TGCGCCAGCAGCCAGCCCACCTCACCTACCTACAATGAGCAGTTCTTC.

The sample holds a few counts of this clone. The rearrangement links TRBV6-1 to TRBJ2-1, with TRBD1 identical over 9 bases. The V segment lost 0 bases and the J segment 4 bases; nucleotides outside the gene matches: 1. The germline gives CDR1 MNHNS, CDR2 SASEGT. This CDR3 is built from 15 residues. For the CDR3, the DNA is TGTGCCAGCAGTGAAGCCGGGACAGGGTACAATGAGCAGTTCTTC. Amino acid sequence: CASSEAGTGYNEQFF.

This clone was seen a few times. The chain recombines TRBV5-4 with TRBJ2-7; D gene unclear. CDR3 length: 13 residues. V lost 4 bases, J lost 0 bases, and 8 bases lay in between. CDR1 is SGHNT, CDR2 YYREEE, per germline (reference sequence). The CDR3 sequence is CASSSAYSYEQYF. CDR3 nucleotide sequence: TGTGCCAGCAGCAGTGCGTACTCCTACGAGCAGTACTTC.

The chain carries TRBV7-9 and TRBJ1-1, with D perhaps matching TRBD1 (6 bases). This CDR3 is 15 amino acids long. The ends were cut back, 4 bases at V and 1 base at J, with 13 bases in the middle. Germline values: CDR1 SEHNR, CDR2 FQNEAQ (reference sequence). The CDR3 is CASSSLDRKNTEAFF. DNA for the CDR3: TGTGCCAGCAGCTCCCTTGACAGGAAGAACACTGAAGCTTTCTTT.

Here the CDR3 reads CASSTQSGSYEQYF. The CDR3 region has the DNA TGTGCCAGCAGCACCCAGAGCGGGAGCTACGAGCAGTACTTC. V usage is TRBV7-2 and J usage is TRBJ2-7, with 8 bases aligning to TRBD2. Germline trimming cut 5 bases from V and 3 bases from J; bases unmatched to any gene: 6. Germline CDR1 is SGHTA and CDR2 is FQGNSA. This CDR3 is 14 amino acids long.

The rearrangement links TRBV6-6 to TRBJ2-7, with TRBD1 matching over 9 bases. With V trimmed by 4 bases and J by 4 bases, 8 bases remained unmatched. Germline CDR1 is MNHNY and CDR2 is SVGAGI (reference sequence). There are 15 residues in the CDR3. In DNA, the CDR3 is TGTGCCAGCAGTTCCTCCTGGACAGGGGTATACGAGCAGTACTTC. Translated: CASSSSWTGVYEQYF.

The rearrangement joins TRBV6-6 to TRBJ2-7; 7 bases are shared with TRBD1. The CDR3 consists of 16 residues. The V and J ends lost 0 bases and 2 bases, in that order; junction bases with no gene match: 7. In germline, CDR1 is MNHNY, CDR2 SVGAGI (reference sequence). CDR3 in DNA: TGTGCCAGCAGTTACTCGAGTCCCCAGGGGGCCTACGAGCAGTACTTC. Translated: CASSYSSPQGAYEQYF.

The chain uses TRBV5-1 and TRBJ1-3; maybe TRBD1 (6 bases). The CDR3 is 15 residues long. Germline V gene data show CDR1 as SGHRS and CDR2 as YFSETQ. Trimming removed 4 bases from V and 0 bases from J, with 11 bases in between. Here the CDR3 DNA reads TGCGCCAGCAGCACGGACAGCGCCTCTGGAAACACCATATATTTT. This codes for CASSTDSASGNTIYF. Full variable domain (remainder filled in from reference TRBV5-1 and TRBJ1-3): KAGVTQTPRYLIKTRGQQVTLSCSPISGHRSVSWYQQTPGQGLQFLFEYFSETQRNKGNFPGRFSGRQFSNSRSEMNVSTLELGDSALYLCASSTDSASGNTIYFGEGSWLTVV.

This chain joins TRBV19 and TRBJ2-1, with unresolved D. V lost 5 bases and J lost 7, with 15 bases in between. From germline, CDR1 is LNHDA and CDR2 SQIVND (reference sequence). The CDR3 contains 14 residues. For the CDR3, the DNA is TGTGCCAGTAGTCCGTGGAGCGCTGGTAATGAGCAGTTCTTC. Residues: CASSPWSAGNEQFF.

This clone was seen repeatedly, ten times or more. The chain employs TRBV2 and TRBJ1-1, with D maybe TRBD1 (6 bases). The CDR3 extends over 13 amino acids. Looked up from germline, CDR1 is SNHLY and CDR2 is FYNNEI. Trimming removed 6 bases from V and 2 bases from J, with 10 bases in between. The CDR3 protein is CASSGDINTEAFF. The CDR3 region has the DNA TGTGCCAGCAGCGGGGACATCAACACTGAAGCTTTCTTT.

This CDR3 is CASSDQGGADTQYF. The DNA for the CDR3 is TGTGCCAGCAGTGACCAGGGTGGGGCAGATACGCAGTATTTT. This chain connects TRBV6-4 to TRBJ2-3; the D gene is possibly TRBD1 (5 bases). The V and J ends lost 2 bases and 4 bases respectively, with 10 bases between them. Germline CDR1 reads MRHNA; CDR2 reads SNTAGT. The CDR3 extends over 14 amino acids.

This chain joins TRBV5-1 and TRBJ2-1; 8 bases agree with TRBD2. The V segment lost 5 bases and the J segment 6 bases; nucleotides outside the gene matches: 4. The germline CDR1 and CDR2 sequences are SGHRS and YFSETQ. The CDR3 consists of 13 residues. The CDR3 spells CASRAGVGNEQFF. In nucleotides, the CDR3 is TGCGCCAGCAGAGCGGGAGTTGGCAATGAGCAGTTCTTC.

The chain recombines TRBV2 with TRBJ2-5, with D possibly being TRBD1 (6 bases). The V gene lost 4 bases and the J gene lost 7 bases, with 16 bases spanning the gap. The germline V gene has CDR1 SNHLY and CDR2 FYNNEI. CDR3 length: 14 amino acids. The CDR3 DNA reads TGTGCCAGCAGTGTACTTTGGACAGAGGGGACCCAGTACTTC. Its translation: CASSVLWTEGTQYF.

The chain carries TRBV9 and TRBJ2-5, with 7 bases fitting TRBD2. Germline values: CDR1 SGDLS, CDR2 YYNGEE. Trimming removed 2 bases from V and 4 bases from J; junction bases left unmatched: 8. The CDR3 is made up of 15 amino acids. The CDR3 DNA follows: TGTGCCAGCAGCGTGGGCGGGAGTTTAAGAGAGACCCAGTACTTC. Translation: CASSVGGSLRETQYF.

The genes are TRBV23-1 and TRBJ2-7; possibly TRBD1 for D (6 bases). TRBV23-1 is identified as an open reading frame with a role that is uncertain. The CDR3 has 14 residues. V was shortened by 10 bases and J by 3 bases, with 19 bases between the two germline ends. The CDR3 is CAMGRGFMIYEQYF. In DNA, the CDR3 is TGCGCCATGGGCAGGGGTTTTATGATCTACGAGCAGTACTTC.

The CDR3 DNA reads as TGTGCCAGCAGCGCTAGCGGGAGTGGCTCCTACAATGAGCAGTTCTTC. It encodes CASSASGSGSYNEQFF. The V call is TRBV9, the J call TRBJ2-1; 10 bases are shared with TRBD2. This CDR3 has 16 residues. J gave up 0 bases and V 3 bases, and 3 bases lay outside the gene matches. Germline CDR1 is SGDLS and CDR2 is YYNGEE. Full variable domain (outside the CDR3, taken from reference TRBV9 and TRBJ2-1): DSGVTQTPKHLITATGQRVTLRCSPRSGDLSVYWYQQSLDQGLQFLIQYYNGEERAKGNILERFSAQQFPDLHSELNLSSLELGDSALYFCASSASGSGSYNEQFFGPGTRLTVL.